This entry concerns a single T cell receptor (beta chain). Its antigen is as yet unknown. These data are taken from a study of cytomegalovirus exposure and HLA in healthy donors. General study points: More clonal expansion characterized HLA-associated TCR beta chains than equally common others in a later analysis. Among TCR beta chains, those listed as cytomegalovirus-associated numbered some 170.

The CDR3 consists of 16 residues. V lost 2 bases to trimming and J lost 2 bases; unmatched junction nucleotides: 8. Germline loops: CDR1 GTSNPN, CDR2 SVGIG (reference sequence). Amplification used 60 Vbeta primers and 13 Jbeta primers. Sequenced by immunoSEQ multiplex PCR; TCRdb stores in-frame clones only, minus some. There are over 100,000 clones in the sample; roughly 80% occur only once, and just over 2.5% lies in the top ten. The sequence derives from a man aged 40-55 years in good health and CMV-seronegative. What was sequenced was PBMCs. The chain recombines TRBV30 with TRBJ2-7; TRBD2 aligns across 11 bases. The CDR3 sequence: CAWSSPLAGGPYEQYF. The CDR3 nucleotides are TGTGCCTGGAGTTCCCCGCTAGCGGGGGGCCCCTACGAGCAGTACTTC.